This TCR beta chain was identified during a study of control samples from healthy donors and cancer patients. This CDR3 has 15 amino acids. The V end lost 5 bases, the J end lost 7 bases, and 15 bases lay between the germline ends. The germline gives CDR1 LGHDT, CDR2 YNNKEL (reference sequence). Some clones are missing from TCRdb's copy, which holds only in-frame ones; the method was immunoSEQ multiplex PCR. The sample records 90,000 to 110,000 clones, 90% being singletons. Sequenced input: blood. V is TRBV3-1 (or the pseudogene TRBV3-2) and J is TRBJ1-6; no definite D call. This clonotype was sampled from a human donor in good health. The donor label of this sample is uncertain. CDR3 region: CASSSSDLLNSPLHF. CDR3 bases: TGTGCCAGCAGCTCCTCCGACCTTTTAAATTCACCCCTCCACTTT.